The 8 T cell receptor beta chains presented below share a single source sample, sequenced in a study of identical twins. A single record per CDR3 protein comes from TCRdb applying MiXCR to the 5' RACE reads. The data contain 200,000 to 250,000 distinct CDR3 sequences, around 6.9% of them singletons. These data also formed part of another study, on yellow fever vaccine responses in identical twins.

Sequences were obtained from memory (CD45RO+) T cells sorted from blood. Every receptor here comes from a woman aged 18-29 years in good health.

This chain joins TRBV7-2 and TRBJ2-5, with 8 positions matching TRBD2. After removal of 5 bases from V and 5 bases from J, the junction contained 16 bases not matched to a gene. The CDR3 runs 17 residues. Germline V gene lookup returns CDR1 SGHTA and CDR2 FQGNSA. CDR3 in amino acids: CASSPSPGLGGRETQYF. In DNA, the CDR3 is TGTGCCAGCAGCCCTTCTCCGGGACTAGGGGGAAGGGAGACCCAGTACTTC.

This clonotype was seen many times. The chain uses TRBV5-5 and TRBJ2-5; either TRBD1 or TRBD2 may fit D (5 bases each). Trimming removed 1 base from V and 3 bases from J, with 7 bases in between. The CDR3 has 13 amino acids. CDR1 is SGHKS, CDR2 YYEKEE, per germline (reference sequence). As DNA, the CDR3 is TGTGCCAGCAGCTTGATGGGGGAAGAGACCCAGTACTTC. Amino acid sequence: CASSLMGEETQYF.

About this clonotype itself: Relative to the germline gene, one junction end is altered; a read error may explain this. This sequence joins TRBV6-4 and TRBJ2-3, with TRBD2 matching 10 bases. Germline CDR1 MRHNA, CDR2 SNTAGT. CDR3 length: 14 amino acids. CDR3 sequence reads: CASSDTSGADTRYF. The CDR3 DNA sequence: TGTGCCAGCAGTGACACTAGCGGGGCAGATACGCGGTATTTT.

This clonotype has more than one count but fewer than ten. This chain joins TRBV19 and TRBJ2-4; D remains unclear. V was cut by 4 bases and J by 0 bases, with 10 bases left in between. Germline loops: CDR1 LNHDA, CDR2 SQIVND (reference sequence). The CDR3 length is 15 residues. Here the CDR3 DNA reads TGTGCCAGTAGTACAATAGACCTAGCCAAAAACATTCAGTACTTC. Protein product: CASSTIDLAKNIQYF. The whole variable domain, remainder taken from reference TRBV19 and TRBJ2-4, is DGGITQSPKYLFRKEGQNVTLSCEQNLNHDAMYWYRQDPGQGLRLIYYSQIVNDFQKGDIAEGYSVSREKKESFPLTVTSAQKNPTAFYLCASSTIDLAKNIQYFGAGTRLSVL.

V usage is TRBV6-2 or TRBV6-3 and J usage is TRBJ1-5; maybe TRBD1 (5 bases). The CDR3 is 14 amino acids. Trimming took 2 bases from V and 1 from J, leaving 6 bases between them. Germline V lookup: CDR1 MNHEY, CDR2 SVGEGT. DNA for the CDR3: TGTGCCAGCAGTTACGCAGGGAGCAATCAGCCCCAGCATTTT. The encoded protein is CASSYAGSNQPQHF.

The table lists this clonotype with a few counts. The J gene is TRBJ1-1, the V gene TRBV28; D is uncertain. Looked up from germline, CDR1 is MDHEN and CDR2 is SYDVKM. Trimming took 3 bases from V and 6 from J, leaving 14 bases between them. The CDR3 loop spans 14 amino acids. The CDR3 loop is CASSFKGLLAEAFF. The DNA for the CDR3 is TGTGCCAGCAGTTTCAAGGGTCTTCTGGCTGAAGCTTTCTTT.

In its sample, this clonotype was seen many times. The genes are TRBV3-1 and TRBJ2-5; the D is unclear. Trimming stripped 4 bases from V and 4 bases from J, with 4 bases between. Germline assignment: CDR1 LGHDT and CDR2 YNNKEL (reference sequence). This CDR3 has 11 residues. The CDR3: CASSRRETQYF. In DNA, the CDR3 is TGTGCCAGCAGCCGAAGAGAGACCCAGTACTTC.

This clonotype was seen ten or more times. The chain uses TRBV20-1 and TRBJ2-1, with D possibly being TRBD1 or TRBD2 (6 bases each). Per germline, CDR1 DFQATT and CDR2 SNEGSKA (reference sequence). V shed 3 bases and J shed 7 bases, with 16 bases lying between them. This CDR3 is 14 amino acids long. DNA of the CDR3: TGCAGTGCTAGCGGGGGCAGGGTATCGAATGAGCAGTTCTTC. Translating it yields CSASGGRVSNEQFF.